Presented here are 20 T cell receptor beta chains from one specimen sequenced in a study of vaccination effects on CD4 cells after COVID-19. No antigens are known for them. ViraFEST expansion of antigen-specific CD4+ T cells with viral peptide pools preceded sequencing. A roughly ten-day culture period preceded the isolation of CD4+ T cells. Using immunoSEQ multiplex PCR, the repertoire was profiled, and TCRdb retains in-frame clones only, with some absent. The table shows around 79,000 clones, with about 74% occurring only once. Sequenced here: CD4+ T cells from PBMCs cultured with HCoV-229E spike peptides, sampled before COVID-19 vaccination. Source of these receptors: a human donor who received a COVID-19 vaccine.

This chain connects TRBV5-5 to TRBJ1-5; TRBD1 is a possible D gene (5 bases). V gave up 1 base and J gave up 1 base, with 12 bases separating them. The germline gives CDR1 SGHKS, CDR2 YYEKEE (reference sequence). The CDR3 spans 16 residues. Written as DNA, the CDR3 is TGTGCCAGCAGCTTGCGCCCAGGGACGAGCAATCAGCCCCAGCATTTT. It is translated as CASSLRPGTSNQPQHF.

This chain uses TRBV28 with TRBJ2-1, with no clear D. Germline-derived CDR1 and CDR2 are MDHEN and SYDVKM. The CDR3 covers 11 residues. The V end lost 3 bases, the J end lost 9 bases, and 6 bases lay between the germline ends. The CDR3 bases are TGTGCCAGCAGTTTTGAGATTGAGCAGTTCTTC. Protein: CASSFEIEQFF.

The CDR3 loop is CATSDPRGADEQFF. CDR3 nucleotide sequence: TGTGCCACCAGTGACCCCCGGGGGGCCGATGAGCAGTTCTTC. The gene calls are TRBV24-1 and TRBJ2-1; TRBD2 might be the D (7 bases). This CDR3 is 14 amino acids long. Looked up from germline, CDR1 is KGHDR and CDR2 is SFDVKD. Between the trimmed V and J ends, which lost 4 bases and 8 bases, there was a span of 14 bases.

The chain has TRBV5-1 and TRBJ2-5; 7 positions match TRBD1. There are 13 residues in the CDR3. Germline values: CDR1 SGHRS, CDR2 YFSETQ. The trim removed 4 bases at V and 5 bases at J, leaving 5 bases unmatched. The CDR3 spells CASSRGGEETQYF. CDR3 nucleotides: TGCGCCAGCAGCCGAGGGGGCGAGGAGACCCAGTACTTC.

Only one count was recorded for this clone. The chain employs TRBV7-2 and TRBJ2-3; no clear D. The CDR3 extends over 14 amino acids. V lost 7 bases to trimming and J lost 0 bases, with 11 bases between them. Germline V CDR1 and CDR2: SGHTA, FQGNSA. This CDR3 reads CASIRAPSTDTQYF. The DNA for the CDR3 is TGTGCCAGCATACGGGCCCCTAGCACAGATACGCAGTATTTT.

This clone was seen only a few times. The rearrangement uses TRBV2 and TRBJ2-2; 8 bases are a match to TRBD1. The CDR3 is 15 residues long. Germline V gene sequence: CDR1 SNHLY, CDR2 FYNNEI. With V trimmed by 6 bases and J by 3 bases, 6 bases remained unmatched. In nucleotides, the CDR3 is TGTGCCAGCAGCCACAGGGACAGGTACACCGGGGAGCTGTTTTTT. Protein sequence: CASSHRDRYTGELFF.

The CDR3 protein is CASSLTGVSTDTQYF. The DNA of the CDR3 is TGCGCCAGCAGCTTGACCGGGGTTAGCACAGATACGCAGTATTTT. V is TRBV5-1 and J is TRBJ2-3; the D gene is possibly TRBD2 (5 bases). Germline CDR1 and CDR2: SGHRS and YFSETQ. The CDR3 extends over 15 amino acids. Trimming left V 1 base short and J 0 bases short, with 9 bases between.

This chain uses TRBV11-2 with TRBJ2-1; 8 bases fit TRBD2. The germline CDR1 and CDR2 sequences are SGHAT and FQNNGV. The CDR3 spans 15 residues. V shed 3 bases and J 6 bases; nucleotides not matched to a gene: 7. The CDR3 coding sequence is TGTGCCAGCAGCTTTCGGACTAGCAGTTTCAATGAGCAGTTCTTC. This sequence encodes CASSFRTSSFNEQFF.

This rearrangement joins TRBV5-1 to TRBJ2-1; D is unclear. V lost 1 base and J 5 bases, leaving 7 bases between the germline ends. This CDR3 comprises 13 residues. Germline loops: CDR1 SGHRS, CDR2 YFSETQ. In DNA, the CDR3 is TGCGCCAGCAGCTTGTCCCTCAACAATGAGCAGTTCTTC. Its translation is CASSLSLNNEQFF.

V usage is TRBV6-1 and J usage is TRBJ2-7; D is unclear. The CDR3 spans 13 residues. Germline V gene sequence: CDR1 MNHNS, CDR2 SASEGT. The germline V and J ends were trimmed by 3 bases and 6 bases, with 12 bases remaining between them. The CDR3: CASSDSRVGEQYV. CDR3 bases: TGTGCCAGCAGTGATAGCCGAGTGGGCGAGCAGTACGTC.

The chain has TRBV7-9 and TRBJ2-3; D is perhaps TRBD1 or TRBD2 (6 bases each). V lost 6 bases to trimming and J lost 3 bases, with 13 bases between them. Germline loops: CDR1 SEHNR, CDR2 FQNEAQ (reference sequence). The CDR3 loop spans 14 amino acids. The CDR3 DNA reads TGTGCCAGCAGAGAGCCGGGGGCGACAGATACGCAGTATTTT. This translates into CASREPGATDTQYF.

The CDR3 protein is CASSLVVSGANVLTF. CDR3 sequence (DNA): TGCGCCAGCAGCTTGGTGGTGTCTGGGGCCAACGTCCTGACTTTC. The chain couples TRBV5-1 to TRBJ2-6; D call uncertain. The CDR3 is made up of 15 amino acids. Trimming left V 0 bases short and J 1 base short, with 5 bases between. Germline lookup yields CDR1 SGHRS and CDR2 YFSETQ.

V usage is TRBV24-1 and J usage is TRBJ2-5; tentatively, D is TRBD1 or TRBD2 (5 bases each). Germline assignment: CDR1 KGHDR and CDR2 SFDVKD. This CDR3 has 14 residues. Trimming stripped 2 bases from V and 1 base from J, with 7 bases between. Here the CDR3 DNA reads TGTGCCACCAGTGATTCCGGGGCCCAAGAGACCCAGTACTTC. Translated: CATSDSGAQETQYF.

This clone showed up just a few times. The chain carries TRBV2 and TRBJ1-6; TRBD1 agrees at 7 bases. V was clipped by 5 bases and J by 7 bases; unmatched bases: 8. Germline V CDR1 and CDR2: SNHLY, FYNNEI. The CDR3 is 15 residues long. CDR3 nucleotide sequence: TGTGCCAGCAGTCCTCACACAGGGGCGAATTCACCCCTCCACTTT. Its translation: CASSPHTGANSPLHF.

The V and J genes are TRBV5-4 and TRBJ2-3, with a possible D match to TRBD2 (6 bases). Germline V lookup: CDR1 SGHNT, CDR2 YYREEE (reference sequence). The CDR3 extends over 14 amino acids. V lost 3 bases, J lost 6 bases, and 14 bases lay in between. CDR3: CASSWDVGRDTQYF. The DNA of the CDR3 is TGTGCCAGCAGCTGGGACGTAGGGAGGGATACGCAGTATTTT.

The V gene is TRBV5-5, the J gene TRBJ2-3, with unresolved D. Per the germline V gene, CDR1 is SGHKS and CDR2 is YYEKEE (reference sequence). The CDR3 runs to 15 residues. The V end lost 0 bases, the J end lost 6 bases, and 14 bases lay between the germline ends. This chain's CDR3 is CASSLALGFWDTQYF. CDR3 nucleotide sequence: TGTGCCAGCAGCTTGGCTCTAGGGTTTTGGGATACGCAGTATTTT.

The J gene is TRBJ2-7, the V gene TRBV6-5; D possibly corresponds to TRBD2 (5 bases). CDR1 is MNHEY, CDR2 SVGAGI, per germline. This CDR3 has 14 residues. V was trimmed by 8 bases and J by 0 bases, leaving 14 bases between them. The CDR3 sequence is CASFDSTSSYEQYV. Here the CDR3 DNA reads TGTGCCAGCTTCGACTCAACTAGCTCCTACGAGCAGTACGTC.

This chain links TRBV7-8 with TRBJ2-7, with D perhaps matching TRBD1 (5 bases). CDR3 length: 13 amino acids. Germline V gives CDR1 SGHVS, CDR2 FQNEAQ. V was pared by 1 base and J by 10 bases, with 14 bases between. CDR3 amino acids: CASSLEADNTQYV. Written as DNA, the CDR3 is TGTGCCAGCAGCTTAGAGGCGGACAATACACAGTACGTC.

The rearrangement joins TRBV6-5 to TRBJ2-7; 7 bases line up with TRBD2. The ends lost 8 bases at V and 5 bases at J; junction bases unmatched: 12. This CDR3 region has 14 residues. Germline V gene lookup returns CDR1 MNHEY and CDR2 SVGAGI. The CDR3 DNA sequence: TGTGCCAGCTCCGACCGGGGAGGGGTAGACGAGCAGTACGTC. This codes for CASSDRGGVDEQYV.

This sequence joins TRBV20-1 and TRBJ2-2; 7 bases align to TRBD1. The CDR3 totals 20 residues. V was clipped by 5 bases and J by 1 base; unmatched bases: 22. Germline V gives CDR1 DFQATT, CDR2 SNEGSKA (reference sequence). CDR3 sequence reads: CSARAPPGTEVEMNTGELFF. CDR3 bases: TGCAGTGCTCGTGCCCCGCCTGGGACAGAGGTTGAGATGAACACCGGGGAGCTGTTTTTT.